This is a list of T cell receptor beta chains from one sample in a study of T cell changes during pregnancy in multiple sclerosis. This table comes from immunoSEQ multiplex PCR, and its TCRdb copy is limited to in-frame clones, with some not included. The table includes more than 9,000 clones, about 89% detected once. Sample: CD8+ T cells from peripheral blood mononuclear cells, taken in the first trimester of pregnancy. The receptors derive from a female donor in good health, enrolled as a control in a pregnancy study. Both conserved end residues are part of each CDR3. A D gene is named only where the DNA matches it firmly. Some rows mark clone size as missing; the rest say once, few, many or name a class of expanded clone.

V gene: TRBV6-1
clone size: NA
J gene: TRBJ2-7
D gene: NA
CDR3 DNA: TGTGCCAGCAGTGAGCGGTCTCGGGACGAGCAGTACTTC
CDR3 protein: CASSERSRDEQYF

V gene: TRBV19
clone size: NA
J gene: TRBJ2-3
D gene: TRBD2
CDR3 DNA: TGTGCCAGTAGTATCGGACTAGAAACAGATACGCAGTATTTT
CDR3 protein: CASSIGLETDTQYF

V gene: TRBV5-6
clone size: NA
J gene: TRBJ2-7
D gene: NA
CDR3 DNA: TGTGCCAGCAGCTTGACTCACGAGCAGTACTTC
CDR3 protein: CASSLTHEQYF

V gene: TRBV7-8
clone size: NA
J gene: TRBJ2-1
D gene: NA
CDR3 DNA: TGTGCCAGCAGCTCCGACAGAGATTTAGGGTACAATGAGCAGTTCTTC
CDR3 protein: CASSSDRDLGYNEQFF

V gene: TRBV4-3
clone size: NA
J gene: TRBJ1-6
D gene: TRBD1
CDR3 DNA: TGCGCCAGCAGCCAGTACGGGACAGGGAATTCACCCCTCCACTTT
CDR3 protein: CASSQYGTGNSPLHF

V gene: TRBV5-1
clone size: NA
J gene: TRBJ2-7
D gene: TRBD1
CDR3 DNA: TGCGCCAGCAAGGTCGCCGGGACAGCCATCTACGAGCAGTACTTC
CDR3 protein: CASKVAGTAIYEQYF

V gene: TRBV4-1
clone size: NA
J gene: TRBJ2-1
D gene: NA
CDR3 DNA: TGCGCCAGCAGCCAAGAGCCGGGGGAAAGCAACAATGAGCAGTTCTTC
CDR3 protein: CASSQEPGESNNEQFF

V gene: TRBV14
clone size: NA
J gene: TRBJ1-1
D gene: NA
CDR3 DNA: TGTGCCAGCAGCCAAGACGTCCGGGATGGGAACACTGAAGCTTTCTTT
CDR3 protein: CASSQDVRDGNTEAFF

V gene: TRBV29-1
clone size: few
J gene: TRBJ2-1
D gene: NA
CDR3 DNA: TGCAGCGCCGGGGACAATGAGCAGTTCTTC
CDR3 protein: CSAGDNEQFF

V gene: TRBV27
clone size: NA
J gene: TRBJ2-7
D gene: TRBD1
CDR3 DNA: TGTGCCAGCAGTTTAACGGGACAGGGGAGCTACGAGCAGTACTTC
CDR3 protein: CASSLTGQGSYEQYF

V gene: TRBV27
clone size: NA
J gene: TRBJ2-1
D gene: TRBD2
CDR3 DNA: TGTGCCAGCAGTTCCGGGACTAGCGGGAAGGGTGAGCAGTTCTTC
CDR3 protein: CASSSGTSGKGEQFF

V gene: TRBV27
clone size: NA
J gene: TRBJ1-5
D gene: NA
CDR3 DNA: TGTGCCAGCAGTTCGACGCCAGGGTCGGTTCAGCCCCAGCATTTT
CDR3 protein: CASSSTPGSVQPQHF

V gene: TRBV6-5
clone size: NA
J gene: TRBJ1-2
D gene: NA
CDR3 DNA: TGTGCCAGCAGGTCCTACAGTGGGGCGGATGGCTACACCTTC
CDR3 protein: CASRSYSGADGYTF

V gene: TRBV30
clone size: NA
J gene: TRBJ2-3
D gene: TRBD1
CDR3 DNA: TGTGCCTGGGATGACGCTCCGGGACAGATTACAGATACGCAGTATTTT
CDR3 protein: CAWDDAPGQITDTQYF

V gene: TRBV27
clone size: NA
J gene: TRBJ2-1
D gene: TRBD1
CDR3 DNA: TGTGCCAGCTCCGGGACAGGGGGCTATAGCTCCTACAATGAGCAGTTCTTC
CDR3 protein: CASSGTGGYSSYNEQFF

V gene: TRBV9
clone size: once
J gene: TRBJ2-5
D gene: NA
CDR3 DNA: TGTGCCAGCAGCGTAGTCGGAGGCAGCGAAGAGACCCAGTACTTC
CDR3 protein: CASSVVGGSEETQYF

V gene: TRBV19
clone size: NA
J gene: TRBJ2-1
D gene: NA
CDR3 DNA: TGTGCCAGTAGTACCCACGTTCTAATTCCACTCGATGAGCAGTTCTTC
CDR3 protein: CASSTHVLIPLDEQFF

V gene: TRBV5-5
clone size: NA
J gene: TRBJ1-4
D gene: TRBD1
CDR3 DNA: TGTGCCAGCAACTGGGCGACAGGGGCCAATGAAAAACTGTTTTTT
CDR3 protein: CASNWATGANEKLFF

V gene: TRBV30
clone size: NA
J gene: TRBJ1-5
D gene: TRBD1
CDR3 DNA: TGTGCCTGGAGTGCACGAACCGGAGTAGACAGGGGCCGCAATCAGCCCCAGCATTTT
CDR3 protein: CAWSARTGVDRGRNQPQHF

V gene: TRBV6-4
clone size: NA
J gene: TRBJ2-3
D gene: TRBD2
CDR3 DNA: TGTGCCGGAAGACGGGAGATAGTAGGACTAGCGAGCGCAGATACGCAGTATTTT
CDR3 protein: CAGRREIVGLASADTQYF

V gene: TRBV7-9
clone size: NA
J gene: TRBJ2-7
D gene: NA
CDR3 DNA: TGTGCCAGCAGCTCTTACTACGAGCAGTACTTC
CDR3 protein: CASSSYYEQYF

V gene: TRBV13
clone size: NA
J gene: TRBJ1-2
D gene: TRBD1
CDR3 DNA: TGTGCCAGCAGCCCCGGGACAGCCCATGGCTACACCTTC
CDR3 protein: CASSPGTAHGYTF

V gene: TRBV19
clone size: NA
J gene: TRBJ2-7
D gene: NA
CDR3 DNA: TGTGCCAGTAGTAGAGCAGGTTACGAGCAGTACTTC
CDR3 protein: CASSRAGYEQYF

V gene: TRBV9
clone size: NA
J gene: TRBJ2-7
D gene: NA
CDR3 DNA: TGTGCCAGCAGCGTAGGGGGGGTTACCTACGAGCAGTACTTC
CDR3 protein: CASSVGGVTYEQYF

V gene: TRBV6-1
clone size: once
J gene: TRBJ2-3
D gene: NA
CDR3 DNA: TGTGCCAGCAGTGTTAACACAGATACGCAGTATTTT
CDR3 protein: CASSVNTDTQYF

V gene: TRBV19
clone size: NA
J gene: TRBJ2-7
D gene: TRBD1
CDR3 DNA: TGTGCCAGTAGTGTGGGACAGGGGCCGCACTACGAGCAGTACTTC
CDR3 protein: CASSVGQGPHYEQYF

V gene: TRBV5-4
clone size: NA
J gene: TRBJ1-4
D gene: TRBD1
CDR3 DNA: TGTGCCAGCAGGATGAAGTGGGACAGGGGTGAAAAACTGTTTTTT
CDR3 protein: CASRMKWDRGEKLFF

V gene: TRBV6-1
clone size: NA
J gene: TRBJ2-2
D gene: TRBD1
CDR3 DNA: TGTGCCAGCAGTGAGCGACAGGGTCTAACCGGGGAGCTGTTTTTT
CDR3 protein: CASSERQGLTGELFF

V gene: TRBV6-6
clone size: NA
J gene: TRBJ1-5
D gene: NA
CDR3 DNA: TGTGCCAGCGGGTCCGGGGACAATAGCAATCAGCCCCAGCATTTT
CDR3 protein: CASGSGDNSNQPQHF

V gene: TRBV4-2
clone size: NA
J gene: TRBJ2-7
D gene: TRBD1
CDR3 DNA: TGTGCCAGCAGCCAAGACGACAGGGCTCAGGCCTACGAGCAGTACTTC
CDR3 protein: CASSQDDRAQAYEQYF

V gene: TRBV2
clone size: few
J gene: TRBJ1-1
D gene: TRBD1
CDR3 DNA: TGTGCCAGGGGACAGGGGGCGCGAACTGAAGCTTTCTTT
CDR3 protein: CARGQGARTEAFF

V gene: TRBV4-3
clone size: NA
J gene: TRBJ2-3
D gene: NA
CDR3 DNA: TGCGCCAGCAGCCAACACAAAGGACTATATCTACCAGATACGCAGTATTTT
CDR3 protein: CASSQHKGLYLPDTQYF

V gene: TRBV5-8
clone size: few
J gene: TRBJ1-1
D gene: NA
CDR3 DNA: TGTGCCAGCAGCTATCCACAGAACACTGAAGCTTTCTTT
CDR3 protein: CASSYPQNTEAFF

V gene: TRBV15
clone size: NA
J gene: TRBJ2-1
D gene: TRBD2
CDR3 DNA: TGTGCCACCAGCAGCCCAGCGGGGGGGTACAATGAGCAGTTCTTC
CDR3 protein: CATSSPAGGYNEQFF

V gene: TRBV30
clone size: few
J gene: TRBJ1-1
D gene: NA
CDR3 DNA: TGTGCCTGGAGTGTTACCCGGAGAGGGGGCACTGAAGCTTTCTTT
CDR3 protein: CAWSVTRRGGTEAFF

V gene: TRBV2
clone size: NA
J gene: TRBJ1-5
D gene: NA
CDR3 DNA: TGTGCCAGCAGTTACTCCCGGGGTGGCAATCAGCCCCAGCATTTT
CDR3 protein: CASSYSRGGNQPQHF

V gene: TRBV7-6
clone size: NA
J gene: TRBJ1-5
D gene: NA
CDR3 DNA: TGTGCCAGCAGCTCCCTTAGTCAGCCCCAGCATTTT
CDR3 protein: CASSSLSQPQHF

V gene: TRBV25-1
clone size: NA
J gene: TRBJ2-2
D gene: NA
CDR3 DNA: TGTGCCAGCAGTGAATGGGGCAGGGGAAGAACCGGGGAGCTGTTTTTT
CDR3 protein: CASSEWGRGRTGELFF

V gene: TRBV6-5
clone size: NA
J gene: TRBJ1-2
D gene: NA
CDR3 DNA: TGTGCCAGCAGTCCGGGTGGTTCGGGCTACACCTTC
CDR3 protein: CASSPGGSGYTF

V gene: TRBV6-4
clone size: NA
J gene: TRBJ1-2
D gene: TRBD1
CDR3 DNA: TGTGCCAGCAGGCCGACAGGGGGCAACTATGGCTACACCTTC
CDR3 protein: CASRPTGGNYGYTF

V gene: TRBV4-3
clone size: NA
J gene: TRBJ1-1
D gene: TRBD1
CDR3 DNA: TGCGCCAGCAGCCAAGGTCCCCGGGACAGCCTTTTTTTGAGGGACACTGAAGCTTTCTTT
CDR3 protein: CASSQGPRDSLFLRDTEAFF

V gene: TRBV6-4
clone size: NA
J gene: TRBJ2-1
D gene: TRBD2
CDR3 DNA: TGTGCCAGCAGTGACTCAGCGGGGGGAAACAATGAGCAGTTCTTC
CDR3 protein: CASSDSAGGNNEQFF

V gene: TRBV5-4
clone size: NA
J gene: TRBJ2-1
D gene: NA
CDR3 DNA: TGTGCCAGCAGGGGGGGGGCGCCCTCCTACAATGAGCAGTTCTTC
CDR3 protein: CASRGGAPSYNEQFF

V gene: TRBV6-5
clone size: NA
J gene: TRBJ1-4
D gene: TRBD1
CDR3 DNA: TGTGCCAGCAGTTCAGGACAGGGAAGGGAAAAACTGTTTTTT
CDR3 protein: CASSSGQGREKLFF

V gene: TRBV4-1
clone size: NA
J gene: TRBJ2-7
D gene: NA
CDR3 DNA: TGCGCCAGCAGCCCGATCGGGACACCCTACGAGCAGTACTTC
CDR3 protein: CASSPIGTPYEQYF

V gene: TRBV6-4
clone size: NA
J gene: TRBJ1-4
D gene: TRBD1
CDR3 DNA: TGTGCCAGCAGTGAATATCCGGGACAGGCGAATGAAAAACTGTTTTTT
CDR3 protein: CASSEYPGQANEKLFF

V gene: TRBV2
clone size: NA
J gene: TRBJ2-3
D gene: NA
CDR3 DNA: TGTGCCAGCAGGGACTTCACAGATACGCAGTATTTT
CDR3 protein: CASRDFTDTQYF

V gene: TRBV6-1
clone size: NA
J gene: TRBJ1-6
D gene: NA
CDR3 DNA: TGTGCCAGCAGTGAACCCCCCGGGACACATTCACCCCTCCACTTT
CDR3 protein: CASSEPPGTHSPLHF

V gene: TRBV29-1
clone size: NA
J gene: TRBJ2-1
D gene: TRBD2
CDR3 DNA: TGCAGCGTTGTTTTTTGGACTAGCGGGGGAGTCAATGAGCAGTTCTTC
CDR3 protein: CSVVFWTSGGVNEQFF

V gene: TRBV18
clone size: NA
J gene: TRBJ2-7
D gene: TRBD1
CDR3 DNA: TGTGCCAGCTCACCACCGGGACAGGGCTACGAGCAGTACTTC
CDR3 protein: CASSPPGQGYEQYF

V gene: TRBV6-1
clone size: NA
J gene: TRBJ2-5
D gene: TRBD2
CDR3 DNA: TGTGCCAGCAGCGGACTAGCGGGGGGAGGGGAGACCCAGTACTTC
CDR3 protein: CASSGLAGGGETQYF

V gene: TRBV4-1
clone size: NA
J gene: TRBJ2-1
D gene: TRBD2
CDR3 DNA: TGCGCCAGCAGCCGCGGGGGGACCCACGTGGATGAGCAGTTCTTC
CDR3 protein: CASSRGGTHVDEQFF

V gene: TRBV4-3
clone size: NA
J gene: TRBJ2-7
D gene: TRBD2
CDR3 DNA: TGCGCCAGCAGCCGGCAGCGGGGGGGATCCTACGAGCAGTACTTC
CDR3 protein: CASSRQRGGSYEQYF

V gene: TRBV27
clone size: NA
J gene: TRBJ1-2
D gene: NA
CDR3 DNA: TGTGCCAGCATGGGTTCCGCGGATGGCTACACCTTC
CDR3 protein: CASMGSADGYTF

V gene: TRBV27
clone size: NA
J gene: TRBJ1-5
D gene: NA
CDR3 DNA: TGTGCCAGCAGTTTGGCGGGCCGGAATCAGCCCCAGCATTTT
CDR3 protein: CASSLAGRNQPQHF

V gene: TRBV27
clone size: NA
J gene: TRBJ2-2
D gene: NA
CDR3 DNA: TGTGCCAGCAGTTGGTCAGTCGCCGGGGAGCTGTTTTTT
CDR3 protein: CASSWSVAGELFF

V gene: TRBV4-3
clone size: NA
J gene: TRBJ1-6
D gene: TRBD1
CDR3 DNA: TGCGCCAGCAGCCAAGACACAGGGGGCGGTTCACCCCTCCACTTT
CDR3 protein: CASSQDTGGGSPLHF